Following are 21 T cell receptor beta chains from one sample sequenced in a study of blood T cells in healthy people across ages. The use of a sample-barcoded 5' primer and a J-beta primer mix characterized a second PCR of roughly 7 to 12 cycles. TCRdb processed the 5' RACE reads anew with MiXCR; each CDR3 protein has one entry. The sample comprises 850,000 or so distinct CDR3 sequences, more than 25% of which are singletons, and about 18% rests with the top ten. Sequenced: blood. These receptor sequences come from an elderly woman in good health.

This chain's CDR3 is CASSTEVSYNEQYF. The CDR3 DNA reads TGTGCCAGCAGTACCGAGGTCTCCTACAATGAGCAGTACTTC. The chain is built from TRBV12-3 or TRBV12-4 and TRBJ2-1; D not resolved. The end of the DNA fits TRBJ2-7 better, so the J call may be wrong. The CDR3 has 14 residues.

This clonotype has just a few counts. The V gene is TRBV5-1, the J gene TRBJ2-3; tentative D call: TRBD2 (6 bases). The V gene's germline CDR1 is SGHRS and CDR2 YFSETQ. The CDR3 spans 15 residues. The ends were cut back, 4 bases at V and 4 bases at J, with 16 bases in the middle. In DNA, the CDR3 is TGCGCCAGCAGCCCCGATGGGCGGGGATCAGATACGCAGTATTTT. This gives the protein CASSPDGRGSDTQYF.

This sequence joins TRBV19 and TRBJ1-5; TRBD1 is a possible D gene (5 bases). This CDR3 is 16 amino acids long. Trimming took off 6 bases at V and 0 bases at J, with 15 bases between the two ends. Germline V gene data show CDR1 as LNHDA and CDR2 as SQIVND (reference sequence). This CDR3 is CASSTGGTYSNQPQHF. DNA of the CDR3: TGTGCCAGTAGCACCGGGGGGACGTATAGCAATCAGCCCCAGCATTTT.

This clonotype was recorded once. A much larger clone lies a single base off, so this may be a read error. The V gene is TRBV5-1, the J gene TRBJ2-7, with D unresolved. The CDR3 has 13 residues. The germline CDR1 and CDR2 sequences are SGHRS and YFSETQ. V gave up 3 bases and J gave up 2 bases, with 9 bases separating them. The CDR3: CASSSNTAYEQYF. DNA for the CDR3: TGCGCCAGCAGCTCGAATACCGCCTACGAGCAGTACTTC.

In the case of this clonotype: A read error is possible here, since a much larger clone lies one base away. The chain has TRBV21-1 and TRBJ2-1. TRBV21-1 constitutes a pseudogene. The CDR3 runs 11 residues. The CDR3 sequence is CASRRVGEQFF. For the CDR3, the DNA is TGTGCCAGCCGTAGAGTTGGAGAGCAGTTCTTC.

CDR3 sequence (DNA): TGCAGTGCTGTGGACAGGGGGAAGTCACCCCTCCACTTT. Protein product: CSAVDRGKSPLHF. This rearrangement joins TRBV20-1 to TRBJ1-6; 10 bases line up with TRBD1. J was trimmed by 10 bases and V by 5 bases; bases with no gene match: 5. Germline lookup yields CDR1 DFQATT and CDR2 SNEGSKA (reference sequence). CDR3 size: 13 residues.

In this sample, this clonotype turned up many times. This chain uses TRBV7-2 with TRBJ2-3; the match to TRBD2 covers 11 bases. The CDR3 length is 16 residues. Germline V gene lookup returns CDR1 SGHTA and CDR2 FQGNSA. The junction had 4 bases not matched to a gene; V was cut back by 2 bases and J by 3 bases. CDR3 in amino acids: CASSLSSGGSTDTQYF. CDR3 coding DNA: TGTGCCAGCAGCTTATCTAGCGGGGGGAGTACAGATACGCAGTATTTT.

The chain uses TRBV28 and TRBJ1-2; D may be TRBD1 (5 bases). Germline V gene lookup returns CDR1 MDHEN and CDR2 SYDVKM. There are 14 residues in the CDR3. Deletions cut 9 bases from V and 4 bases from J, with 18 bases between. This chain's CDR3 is CASRRGLTSYGYTF. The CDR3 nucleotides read TGTGCCAGTCGGCGGGGGTTGACAAGCTATGGCTACACCTTC.

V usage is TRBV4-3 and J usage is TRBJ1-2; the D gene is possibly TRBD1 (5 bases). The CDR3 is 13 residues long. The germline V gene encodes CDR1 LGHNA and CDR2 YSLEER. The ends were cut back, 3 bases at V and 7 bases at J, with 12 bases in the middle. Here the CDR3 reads CASSHPGAFGYTF. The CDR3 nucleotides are TGCGCCAGCAGCCACCCCGGGGCGTTTGGCTACACCTTC.

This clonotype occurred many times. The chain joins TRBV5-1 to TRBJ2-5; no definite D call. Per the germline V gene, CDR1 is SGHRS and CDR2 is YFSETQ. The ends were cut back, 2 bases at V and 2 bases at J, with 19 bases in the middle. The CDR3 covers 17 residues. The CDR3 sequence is CASSLLAAASTQETQYF. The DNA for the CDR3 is TGCGCCAGCAGCTTACTCGCGGCGGCAAGTACTCAAGAGACCCAGTACTTC.

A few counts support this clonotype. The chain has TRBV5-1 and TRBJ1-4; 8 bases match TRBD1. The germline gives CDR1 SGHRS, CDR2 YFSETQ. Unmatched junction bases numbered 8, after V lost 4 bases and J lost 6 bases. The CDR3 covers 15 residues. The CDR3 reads CASSIVTGGDEKLFF. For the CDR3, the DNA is TGCGCCAGCAGCATTGTCACAGGGGGTGATGAAAAACTGTTTTTT.

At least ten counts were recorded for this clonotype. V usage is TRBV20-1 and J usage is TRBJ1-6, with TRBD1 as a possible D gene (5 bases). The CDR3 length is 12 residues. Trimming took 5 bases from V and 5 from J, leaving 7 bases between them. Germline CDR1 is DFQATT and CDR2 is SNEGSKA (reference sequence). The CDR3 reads CSAGRDNSPLHF. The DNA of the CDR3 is TGCAGTGCTGGCAGGGATAATTCACCCCTCCACTTT.

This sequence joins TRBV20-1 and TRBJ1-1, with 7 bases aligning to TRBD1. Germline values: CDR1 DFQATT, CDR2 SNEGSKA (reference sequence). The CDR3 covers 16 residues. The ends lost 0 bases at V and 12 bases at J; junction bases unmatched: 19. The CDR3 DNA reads TGCAGTGCTAGAGAAGGGGGCTCGGGACAGCGAGGCAAATCTTTCTTT. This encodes CSAREGGSGQRGKSFF.

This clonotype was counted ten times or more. As DNA, the CDR3 is TGTGCCAGCACCCCTGGATTAGCGGGGGGTTCTACCACAGATACGCAGTATTTT. Translating it yields CASTPGLAGGSTTDTQYF. The rearrangement uses TRBV11-2 and TRBJ2-3; 10 nucleotides align to TRBD2. This CDR3 contains 18 residues. The germline gives CDR1 SGHAT, CDR2 FQNNGV. Trimming at V came to 7 bases and at J to 2 bases, leaving 15 bases not matched to a gene.

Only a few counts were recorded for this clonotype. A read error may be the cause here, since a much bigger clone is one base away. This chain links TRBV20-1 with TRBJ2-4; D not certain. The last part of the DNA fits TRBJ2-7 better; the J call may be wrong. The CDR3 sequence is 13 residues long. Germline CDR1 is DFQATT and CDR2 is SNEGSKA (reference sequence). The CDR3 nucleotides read TGCAGTGCCCCGGGCTCCAGCACCTACGAGCAGTACTTC. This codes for CSAPGSSTYEQYF.

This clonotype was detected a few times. The CDR3 here is CASSRSLQVPYGYTF. The CDR3 region has the DNA TGTGCCAGCAGCCGGTCTCTTCAGGTGCCCTATGGCTACACCTTC. The V gene is TRBV14, the J gene TRBJ1-2; D unclear. Between the trimmed V and J ends, which lost 4 bases and 4 bases, there was a span of 16 bases. The CDR3 spans 15 residues. Looked up from germline, CDR1 is SGHDN and CDR2 is FVKESK.

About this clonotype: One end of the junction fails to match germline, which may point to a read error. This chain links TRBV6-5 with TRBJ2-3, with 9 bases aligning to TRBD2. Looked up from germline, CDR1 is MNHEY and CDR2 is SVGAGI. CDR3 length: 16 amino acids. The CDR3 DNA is TGTGCCAGCAGACTCTTAGCGGGAGAGGGAGGAGATGCGCAGTATTTT. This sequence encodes CASRLLAGEGGDAQYF.

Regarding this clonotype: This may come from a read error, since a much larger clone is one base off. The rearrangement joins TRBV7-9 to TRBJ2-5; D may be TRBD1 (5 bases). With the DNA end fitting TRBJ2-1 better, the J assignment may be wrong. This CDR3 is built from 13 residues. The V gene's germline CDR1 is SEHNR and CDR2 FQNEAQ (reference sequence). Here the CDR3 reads CASSSRVQETQFF. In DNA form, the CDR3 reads TGTGCCAGCAGCAGCAGGGTCCAAGAGACCCAGTTCTTC.

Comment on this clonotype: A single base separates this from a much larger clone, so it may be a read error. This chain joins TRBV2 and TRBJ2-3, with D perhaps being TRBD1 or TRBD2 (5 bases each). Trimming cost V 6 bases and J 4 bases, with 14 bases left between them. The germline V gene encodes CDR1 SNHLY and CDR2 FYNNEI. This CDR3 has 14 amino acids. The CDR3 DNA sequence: TGTGCCAGCAGGGGGGTACAGGACCCAGATACGCAGTATTTT. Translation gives CASRGVQDPDTQYF. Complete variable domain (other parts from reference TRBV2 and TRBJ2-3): EPEVTQTPSHQVTQMGQEVILRCVPISNHLYFYWYRQILGQKVEFLVSFYNNEISEKSEIFDDQFSVERPDGSNFTLKIRSTKLEDSAMYFCASRGVQDPDTQYFGPGTRLTVL.

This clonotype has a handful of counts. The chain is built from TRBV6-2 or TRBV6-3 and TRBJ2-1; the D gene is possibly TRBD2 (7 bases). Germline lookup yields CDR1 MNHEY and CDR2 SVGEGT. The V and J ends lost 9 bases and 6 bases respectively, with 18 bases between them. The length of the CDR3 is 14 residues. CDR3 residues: CASITGGPPNEQFF. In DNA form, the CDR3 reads TGTGCCAGTATTACGGGGGGCCCTCCCAATGAGCAGTTCTTC.

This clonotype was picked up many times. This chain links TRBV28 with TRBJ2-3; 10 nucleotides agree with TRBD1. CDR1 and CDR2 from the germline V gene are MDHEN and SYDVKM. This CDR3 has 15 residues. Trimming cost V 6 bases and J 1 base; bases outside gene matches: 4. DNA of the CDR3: TGTGCCAGCAGGGGGACAGGGGTCCGCACAGATACGCAGTATTTT. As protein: CASRGTGVRTDTQYF.